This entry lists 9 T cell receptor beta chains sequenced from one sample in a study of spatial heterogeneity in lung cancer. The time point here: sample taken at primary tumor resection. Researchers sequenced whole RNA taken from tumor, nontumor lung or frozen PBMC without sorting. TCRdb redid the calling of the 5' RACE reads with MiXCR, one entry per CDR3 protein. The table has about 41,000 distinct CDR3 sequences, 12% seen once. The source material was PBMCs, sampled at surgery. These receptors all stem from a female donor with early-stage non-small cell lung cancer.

CDR3 sequence reads: CSARKAGGPRETQYF. Here the CDR3 DNA reads TGCAGTGCCCGGAAGGCGGGGGGGCCGCGGGAGACCCAGTACTTC. V is TRBV20-1 and J is TRBJ2-5; 9 bases are shared with TRBD2. This CDR3 region has 15 residues. CDR1 and CDR2 from the germline V gene are DFQATT and SNEGSKA (reference sequence). With V trimmed by 6 bases and J by 5 bases, 13 bases remained unmatched.

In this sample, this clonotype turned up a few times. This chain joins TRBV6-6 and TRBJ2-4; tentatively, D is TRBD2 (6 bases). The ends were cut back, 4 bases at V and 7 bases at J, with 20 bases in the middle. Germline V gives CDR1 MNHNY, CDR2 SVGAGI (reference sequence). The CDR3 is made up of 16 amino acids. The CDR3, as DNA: TGTGCCAGCAGTTTCCTCACGGAGGGGTTGAATAACATTCAGTACTTC. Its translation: CASSFLTEGLNNIQYF.

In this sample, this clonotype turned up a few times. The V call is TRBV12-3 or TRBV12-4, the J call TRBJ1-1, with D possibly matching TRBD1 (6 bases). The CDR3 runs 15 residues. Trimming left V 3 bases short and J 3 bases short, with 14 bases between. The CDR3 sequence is CASSLSVQGYTEAFF. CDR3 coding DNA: TGTGCCAGCAGTTTGAGCGTTCAGGGGTACACTGAAGCTTTCTTT.

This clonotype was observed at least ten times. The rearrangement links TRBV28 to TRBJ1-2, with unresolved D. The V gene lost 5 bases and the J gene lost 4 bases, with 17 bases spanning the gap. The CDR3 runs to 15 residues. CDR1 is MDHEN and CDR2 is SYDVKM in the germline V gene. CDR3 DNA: TGTGCCAGCAGTCCCACCCGAGCAGCGCCCTATGGCTACACCTTC. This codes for CASSPTRAAPYGYTF.

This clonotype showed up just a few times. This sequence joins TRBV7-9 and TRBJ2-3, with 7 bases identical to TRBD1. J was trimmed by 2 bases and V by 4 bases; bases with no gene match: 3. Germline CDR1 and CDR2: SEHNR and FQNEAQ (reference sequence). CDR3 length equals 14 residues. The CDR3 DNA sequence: TGTGCCAGCAGCTCGGGACAGTACACAGATACGCAGTATTTT. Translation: CASSSGQYTDTQYF.

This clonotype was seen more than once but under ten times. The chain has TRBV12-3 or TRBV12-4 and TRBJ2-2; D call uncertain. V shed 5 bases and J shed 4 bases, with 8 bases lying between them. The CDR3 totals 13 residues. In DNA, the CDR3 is TGTGCCAGCAGTCCGTCCATCACCGGGGAGCTGTTTTTT. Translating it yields CASSPSITGELFF.

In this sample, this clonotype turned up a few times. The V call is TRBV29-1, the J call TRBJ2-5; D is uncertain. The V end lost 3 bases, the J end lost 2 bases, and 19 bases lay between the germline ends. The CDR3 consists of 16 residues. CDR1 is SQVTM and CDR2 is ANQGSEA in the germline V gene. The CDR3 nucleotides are TGCAGCGTTGACCCCGGCAGGAGAGGCTTTCAAGAGACCCAGTACTTC. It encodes CSVDPGRRGFQETQYF.

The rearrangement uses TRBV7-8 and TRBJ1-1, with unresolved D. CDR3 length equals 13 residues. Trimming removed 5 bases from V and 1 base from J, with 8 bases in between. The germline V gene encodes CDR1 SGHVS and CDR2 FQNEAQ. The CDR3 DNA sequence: TGTGCCAGCAGCCCCCACAAGAACACTGAAGCTTTCTTT. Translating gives CASSPHKNTEAFF.

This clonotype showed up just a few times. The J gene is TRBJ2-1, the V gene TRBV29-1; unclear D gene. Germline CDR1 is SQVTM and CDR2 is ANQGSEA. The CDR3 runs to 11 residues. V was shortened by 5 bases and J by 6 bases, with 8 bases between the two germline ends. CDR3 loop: CSVSRGNEQFF. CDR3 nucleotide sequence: TGCAGCGTTTCACGAGGCAATGAGCAGTTCTTC.